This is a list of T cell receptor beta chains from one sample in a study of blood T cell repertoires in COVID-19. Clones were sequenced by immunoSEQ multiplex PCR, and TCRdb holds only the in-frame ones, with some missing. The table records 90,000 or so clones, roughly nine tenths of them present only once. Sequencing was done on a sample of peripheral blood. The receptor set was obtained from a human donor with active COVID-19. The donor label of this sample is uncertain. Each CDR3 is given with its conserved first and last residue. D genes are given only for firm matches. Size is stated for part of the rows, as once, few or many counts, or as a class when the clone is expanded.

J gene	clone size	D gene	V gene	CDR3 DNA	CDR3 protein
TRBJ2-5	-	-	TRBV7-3	TGTGCCAGCAGCTCCCGGGTTGAAGAGACCCAGTACTTC	CASSSRVEETQYF
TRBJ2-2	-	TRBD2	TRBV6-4	TGTGCCAGCAGCCCTATCTCGGCGGGGGGTGCGAACACCGGGGAGCTGTTTTTT	CASSPISAGGANTGELFF
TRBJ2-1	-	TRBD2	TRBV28	TGTGCCAGCAGTCTCGGGGGTAGCGGGGGATACAATGAGCAGTTCTTC	CASSLGGSGGYNEQFF
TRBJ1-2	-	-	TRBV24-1	TGTGCCACTCAAAAGGACAGATTCTATGGCTACACCTTC	CATQKDRFYGYTF
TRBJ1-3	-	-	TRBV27	TGTGCCAGCAGCCTCTCGCGGGCTTCTGGAAACACCATATATTTT	CASSLSRASGNTIYF
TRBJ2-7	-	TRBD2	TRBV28	TGTGCCAGCAGCCTCGGGACTAATCGGCTATACGAGCAGTACTTC	CASSLGTNRLYEQYF
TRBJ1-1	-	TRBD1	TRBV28	TGTGCCAGCAGTTTCTTAGCAGGGGGCACTGAAGCTTTCTTT	CASSFLAGGTEAFF
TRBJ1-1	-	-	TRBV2	TGTGCCAGCAGTCCTAGGGGCCACGAGGGGACTACTGAAGCTTTCTTT	CASSPRGHEGTTEAFF
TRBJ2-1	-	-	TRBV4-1	TGCGCCAGCAGCCAAGTTTATGACTTTGAGCAGTTCTTC	CASSQVYDFEQFF
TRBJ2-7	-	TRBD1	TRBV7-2	TGTGCCAGCAGCCGGGACAGGGGGATCGAGCAGTACTTC	CASSRDRGIEQYF
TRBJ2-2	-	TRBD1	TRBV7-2	TGTGCCAGCAGCTTCGGACAGGTTCCCGGGGAGCTGTTTTTT	CASSFGQVPGELFF
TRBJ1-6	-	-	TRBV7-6	TGTGCCAGCAGCTTACTCTCCGGGAGGGATTCACCCCTCCACTTT	CASSLLSGRDSPLHF
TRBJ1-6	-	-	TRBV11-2	TGTGCCAGCAGATTGGAGTCCCGGGAGGGTTCACCCCTCCACTTT	CASRLESREGSPLHF
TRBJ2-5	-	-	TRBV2	TGTGCCAGCACGAGACGGAGACAAGAGACCCAGTACTTC	CASTRRRQETQYF
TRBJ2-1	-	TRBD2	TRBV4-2	TGTGCCAGCAGCCAAGTCGGGGGGGGAAACAATGAGCAGTTCTTC	CASSQVGGGNNEQFF
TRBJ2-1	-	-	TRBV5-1	TGCGCCAGCAGCAGCGGGCCTCTTGACAATGAGCAGTTCTTC	CASSSGPLDNEQFF
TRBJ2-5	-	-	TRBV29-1	TGCAGCGTGGGGGGACAGTCAGAGACCCAGTACTTC	CSVGGQSETQYF
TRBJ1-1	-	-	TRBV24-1	TGTGCCACCAGTGACTCACGACCGGGACACCGGAACACTGAAGCTTTCTTT	CATSDSRPGHRNTEAFF
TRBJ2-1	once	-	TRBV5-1	TGCGCCAGCAGCTTGGAGCGGCACTCCTACAATGAGCAGTTCTTC	CASSLERHSYNEQFF
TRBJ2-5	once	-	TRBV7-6	TGTGCCAGCAGCTTAGCCCAGGACAACCCATCGGAGACCCAGTACTTC	CASSLAQDNPSETQYF
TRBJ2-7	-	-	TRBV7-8	TGTGCCAGCAGCCCATCGGTGGTACTCGAGCAGTACTTC	CASSPSVVLEQYF
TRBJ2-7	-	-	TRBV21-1	TGTGCCAGCAGCATTCCGGACAGTATCTCCTACGAGCAGTACTTC	CASSIPDSISYEQYF
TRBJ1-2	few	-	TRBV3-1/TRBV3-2	TGTGCCAGCAGCCAAGAGGGAGGGGCCAGGGGCTATGGCTACACCTTC	CASSQEGGARGYGYTF
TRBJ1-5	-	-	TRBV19	TGTGCGGCAGGGAGCAATCAGCCCCAGCATTTT	CAAGSNQPQHF
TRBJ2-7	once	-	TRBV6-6	TGTGCCAGCAGTTACGGCACTAGCCTCTCCTACGAGCAGTACTTC	CASSYGTSLSYEQYF
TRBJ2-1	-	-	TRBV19	TGTGCCGGGGGCCGCTACAATGAGCAGTTCTTC	CAGGRYNEQFF
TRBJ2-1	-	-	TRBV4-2	TGTGCCAGCAGCCAAGCGGGGGGCGTAGCCACCAATGAGCAGTTCTTC	CASSQAGGVATNEQFF
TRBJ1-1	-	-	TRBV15	TGTGCCACCAGCCCTAATGGAGGGGAAGCTTTCTTT	CATSPNGGEAFF
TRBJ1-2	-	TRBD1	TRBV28	TGTGCCAGCAGGGGACAGGGGGTCTGGGGCTACACCTTC	CASRGQGVWGYTF
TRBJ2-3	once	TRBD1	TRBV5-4	TGTGCCAGCAGCGATTCCGGGACAGGGGAATTAGATACGCAGTATTTT	CASSDSGTGELDTQYF
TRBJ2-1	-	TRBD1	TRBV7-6	TGTGCCAGCAGCTTAGAACGTTACAGGGGGGTCTACAATGAGCAGTTCTTC	CASSLERYRGVYNEQFF
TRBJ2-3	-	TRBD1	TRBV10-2	TGCGCCAGCCGGACAGGGAGCACAGATACGCAGTATTTT	CASRTGSTDTQYF
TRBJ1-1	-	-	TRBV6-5	TGTGCCAGCAGTTACCTGACGGGGAGGGGGACTGAAGCTTTCTTT	CASSYLTGRGTEAFF
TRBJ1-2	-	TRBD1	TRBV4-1	TGCGCCAGCAGCCAAGAGACAGGGGGGGACTATGGCTACACCTTC	CASSQETGGDYGYTF
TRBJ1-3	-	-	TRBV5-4	TGTGCCAGCAGCTCCTACACCGACAGCCCAAGAAGGGGAAACACCATATATTTT	CASSSYTDSPRRGNTIYF
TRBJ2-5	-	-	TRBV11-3	TGTGCCAGCAGCTCAGGGGTGCGGGAGACCCAGTACTTC	CASSSGVRETQYF
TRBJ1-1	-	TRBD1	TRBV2	TGTGCCAGCACTTTCGGACAGGGGGTCACTGAAGCTTTCTTT	CASTFGQGVTEAFF
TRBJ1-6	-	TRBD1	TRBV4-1	TGCGCCAGCAGCTGGACAGGGGAACGGAATTCACCCCTCCACTTT	CASSWTGERNSPLHF
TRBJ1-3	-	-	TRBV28	TGTGCCAGCAGCGCCGCGGAGAGCCAACGAAACACCATATATTTT	CASSAAESQRNTIYF
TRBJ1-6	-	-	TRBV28	TGTGCCAGCAGTTCGGCTTCGGGTTCACCCCTCCACTTT	CASSSASGSPLHF
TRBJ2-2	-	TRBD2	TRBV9	TGTGCCAGCAGCCGGACTAGAGAAGGAACCGGGGAGCTGTTTTTT	CASSRTREGTGELFF
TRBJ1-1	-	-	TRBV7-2	TGTGCCAGCAGCTTAGTCTCTGGAGGGGTCACTGAAGCTTTCTTT	CASSLVSGGVTEAFF
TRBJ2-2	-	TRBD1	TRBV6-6	TGTGCCAGCATTACAGGGGCGGTGACCGGGGAGCTGTTTTTT	CASITGAVTGELFF
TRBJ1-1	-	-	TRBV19	TGTGCCAGTAGTATCTCAGTGAACACTGAAGCTTTCTTT	CASSISVNTEAFF
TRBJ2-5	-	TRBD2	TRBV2	TGTGCCAGCAGTGAAGCCCTAGCGGGGGGTCAGGCCGAGACCCAGTACTTC	CASSEALAGGQAETQYF
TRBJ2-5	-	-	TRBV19	TGTGCCAGTAGTATGCGGACAGTCCCCGGGCAAGAGACCCAGTACTTC	CASSMRTVPGQETQYF
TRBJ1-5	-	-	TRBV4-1	TGCGCCAGCAGCCAAGTTCTCGCAGGGGTCAATCAGCCCCAGCATTTT	CASSQVLAGVNQPQHF
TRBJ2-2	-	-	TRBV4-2	TGTGCCAGCAGCCAAGAGTTCGGGGGTGAGCTGTTTTTT	CASSQEFGGELFF
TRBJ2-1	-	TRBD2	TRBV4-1	TGCGCCAGCAGCCAAGAAACCTCCGGGGGGGCCCTAGATGAGCAGTTCTTC	CASSQETSGGALDEQFF
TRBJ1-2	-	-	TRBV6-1	TGTGCCAGCAGTGATGGAGGCTATGGCTACACCTTC	CASSDGGYGYTF
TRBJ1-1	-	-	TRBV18	TGTGCCAGCTCCCGAGGCGGGGGGGTTGACACTGAAGCTTTCTTT	CASSRGGGVDTEAFF
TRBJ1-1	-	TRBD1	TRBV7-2	TGTGCCAGCAGCACATACGGACAGGGGAACACTGAAGCTTTCTTT	CASSTYGQGNTEAFF
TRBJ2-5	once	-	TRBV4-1	TGCGCCAGCAGCCAAGAACTCGCGGTAGCCGGGACCCAGTACTTC	CASSQELAVAGTQYF
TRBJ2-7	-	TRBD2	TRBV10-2	TGCGCCAGCAGTGAGTCGAGAGCTAGCGGGGTGTACGAGCAGTACTTC	CASSESRASGVYEQYF
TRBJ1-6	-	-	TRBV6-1	TGTGCCAGCAGTGAAGTGGGGGGGCAGTCCTATAATTCACCCCTCCACTTT	CASSEVGGQSYNSPLHF